The TCR beta chain described here comes from a study of shared T cell receptors in the human thymus. The V and J ends lost 3 bases and 0 bases respectively, with 14 bases between them. CDR1 is SGHTA, CDR2 FQGNSA, per germline. CDR3 length: 16 amino acids. Profiling relied on immunoSEQ multiplex PCR, and the TCRdb table lists in-frame clones only, not all of them. The table shows 700,000 or so clones, with 75% to 90% occurring only once. This sample was shared with a second study, whose subject was human thymus T cells.

The source of this sequence is a girl under three years old with a congenital heart defect. The chain recombines TRBV7-2 with TRBJ1-1; possibly TRBD1 for D (6 bases). The specimen was thymocytes. CDR3 in amino acids: CASSFDPGHLNTEAFF. The CDR3 DNA follows: TGTGCCAGCAGCTTCGACCCGGGACACCTGAACACTGAAGCTTTCTTT.